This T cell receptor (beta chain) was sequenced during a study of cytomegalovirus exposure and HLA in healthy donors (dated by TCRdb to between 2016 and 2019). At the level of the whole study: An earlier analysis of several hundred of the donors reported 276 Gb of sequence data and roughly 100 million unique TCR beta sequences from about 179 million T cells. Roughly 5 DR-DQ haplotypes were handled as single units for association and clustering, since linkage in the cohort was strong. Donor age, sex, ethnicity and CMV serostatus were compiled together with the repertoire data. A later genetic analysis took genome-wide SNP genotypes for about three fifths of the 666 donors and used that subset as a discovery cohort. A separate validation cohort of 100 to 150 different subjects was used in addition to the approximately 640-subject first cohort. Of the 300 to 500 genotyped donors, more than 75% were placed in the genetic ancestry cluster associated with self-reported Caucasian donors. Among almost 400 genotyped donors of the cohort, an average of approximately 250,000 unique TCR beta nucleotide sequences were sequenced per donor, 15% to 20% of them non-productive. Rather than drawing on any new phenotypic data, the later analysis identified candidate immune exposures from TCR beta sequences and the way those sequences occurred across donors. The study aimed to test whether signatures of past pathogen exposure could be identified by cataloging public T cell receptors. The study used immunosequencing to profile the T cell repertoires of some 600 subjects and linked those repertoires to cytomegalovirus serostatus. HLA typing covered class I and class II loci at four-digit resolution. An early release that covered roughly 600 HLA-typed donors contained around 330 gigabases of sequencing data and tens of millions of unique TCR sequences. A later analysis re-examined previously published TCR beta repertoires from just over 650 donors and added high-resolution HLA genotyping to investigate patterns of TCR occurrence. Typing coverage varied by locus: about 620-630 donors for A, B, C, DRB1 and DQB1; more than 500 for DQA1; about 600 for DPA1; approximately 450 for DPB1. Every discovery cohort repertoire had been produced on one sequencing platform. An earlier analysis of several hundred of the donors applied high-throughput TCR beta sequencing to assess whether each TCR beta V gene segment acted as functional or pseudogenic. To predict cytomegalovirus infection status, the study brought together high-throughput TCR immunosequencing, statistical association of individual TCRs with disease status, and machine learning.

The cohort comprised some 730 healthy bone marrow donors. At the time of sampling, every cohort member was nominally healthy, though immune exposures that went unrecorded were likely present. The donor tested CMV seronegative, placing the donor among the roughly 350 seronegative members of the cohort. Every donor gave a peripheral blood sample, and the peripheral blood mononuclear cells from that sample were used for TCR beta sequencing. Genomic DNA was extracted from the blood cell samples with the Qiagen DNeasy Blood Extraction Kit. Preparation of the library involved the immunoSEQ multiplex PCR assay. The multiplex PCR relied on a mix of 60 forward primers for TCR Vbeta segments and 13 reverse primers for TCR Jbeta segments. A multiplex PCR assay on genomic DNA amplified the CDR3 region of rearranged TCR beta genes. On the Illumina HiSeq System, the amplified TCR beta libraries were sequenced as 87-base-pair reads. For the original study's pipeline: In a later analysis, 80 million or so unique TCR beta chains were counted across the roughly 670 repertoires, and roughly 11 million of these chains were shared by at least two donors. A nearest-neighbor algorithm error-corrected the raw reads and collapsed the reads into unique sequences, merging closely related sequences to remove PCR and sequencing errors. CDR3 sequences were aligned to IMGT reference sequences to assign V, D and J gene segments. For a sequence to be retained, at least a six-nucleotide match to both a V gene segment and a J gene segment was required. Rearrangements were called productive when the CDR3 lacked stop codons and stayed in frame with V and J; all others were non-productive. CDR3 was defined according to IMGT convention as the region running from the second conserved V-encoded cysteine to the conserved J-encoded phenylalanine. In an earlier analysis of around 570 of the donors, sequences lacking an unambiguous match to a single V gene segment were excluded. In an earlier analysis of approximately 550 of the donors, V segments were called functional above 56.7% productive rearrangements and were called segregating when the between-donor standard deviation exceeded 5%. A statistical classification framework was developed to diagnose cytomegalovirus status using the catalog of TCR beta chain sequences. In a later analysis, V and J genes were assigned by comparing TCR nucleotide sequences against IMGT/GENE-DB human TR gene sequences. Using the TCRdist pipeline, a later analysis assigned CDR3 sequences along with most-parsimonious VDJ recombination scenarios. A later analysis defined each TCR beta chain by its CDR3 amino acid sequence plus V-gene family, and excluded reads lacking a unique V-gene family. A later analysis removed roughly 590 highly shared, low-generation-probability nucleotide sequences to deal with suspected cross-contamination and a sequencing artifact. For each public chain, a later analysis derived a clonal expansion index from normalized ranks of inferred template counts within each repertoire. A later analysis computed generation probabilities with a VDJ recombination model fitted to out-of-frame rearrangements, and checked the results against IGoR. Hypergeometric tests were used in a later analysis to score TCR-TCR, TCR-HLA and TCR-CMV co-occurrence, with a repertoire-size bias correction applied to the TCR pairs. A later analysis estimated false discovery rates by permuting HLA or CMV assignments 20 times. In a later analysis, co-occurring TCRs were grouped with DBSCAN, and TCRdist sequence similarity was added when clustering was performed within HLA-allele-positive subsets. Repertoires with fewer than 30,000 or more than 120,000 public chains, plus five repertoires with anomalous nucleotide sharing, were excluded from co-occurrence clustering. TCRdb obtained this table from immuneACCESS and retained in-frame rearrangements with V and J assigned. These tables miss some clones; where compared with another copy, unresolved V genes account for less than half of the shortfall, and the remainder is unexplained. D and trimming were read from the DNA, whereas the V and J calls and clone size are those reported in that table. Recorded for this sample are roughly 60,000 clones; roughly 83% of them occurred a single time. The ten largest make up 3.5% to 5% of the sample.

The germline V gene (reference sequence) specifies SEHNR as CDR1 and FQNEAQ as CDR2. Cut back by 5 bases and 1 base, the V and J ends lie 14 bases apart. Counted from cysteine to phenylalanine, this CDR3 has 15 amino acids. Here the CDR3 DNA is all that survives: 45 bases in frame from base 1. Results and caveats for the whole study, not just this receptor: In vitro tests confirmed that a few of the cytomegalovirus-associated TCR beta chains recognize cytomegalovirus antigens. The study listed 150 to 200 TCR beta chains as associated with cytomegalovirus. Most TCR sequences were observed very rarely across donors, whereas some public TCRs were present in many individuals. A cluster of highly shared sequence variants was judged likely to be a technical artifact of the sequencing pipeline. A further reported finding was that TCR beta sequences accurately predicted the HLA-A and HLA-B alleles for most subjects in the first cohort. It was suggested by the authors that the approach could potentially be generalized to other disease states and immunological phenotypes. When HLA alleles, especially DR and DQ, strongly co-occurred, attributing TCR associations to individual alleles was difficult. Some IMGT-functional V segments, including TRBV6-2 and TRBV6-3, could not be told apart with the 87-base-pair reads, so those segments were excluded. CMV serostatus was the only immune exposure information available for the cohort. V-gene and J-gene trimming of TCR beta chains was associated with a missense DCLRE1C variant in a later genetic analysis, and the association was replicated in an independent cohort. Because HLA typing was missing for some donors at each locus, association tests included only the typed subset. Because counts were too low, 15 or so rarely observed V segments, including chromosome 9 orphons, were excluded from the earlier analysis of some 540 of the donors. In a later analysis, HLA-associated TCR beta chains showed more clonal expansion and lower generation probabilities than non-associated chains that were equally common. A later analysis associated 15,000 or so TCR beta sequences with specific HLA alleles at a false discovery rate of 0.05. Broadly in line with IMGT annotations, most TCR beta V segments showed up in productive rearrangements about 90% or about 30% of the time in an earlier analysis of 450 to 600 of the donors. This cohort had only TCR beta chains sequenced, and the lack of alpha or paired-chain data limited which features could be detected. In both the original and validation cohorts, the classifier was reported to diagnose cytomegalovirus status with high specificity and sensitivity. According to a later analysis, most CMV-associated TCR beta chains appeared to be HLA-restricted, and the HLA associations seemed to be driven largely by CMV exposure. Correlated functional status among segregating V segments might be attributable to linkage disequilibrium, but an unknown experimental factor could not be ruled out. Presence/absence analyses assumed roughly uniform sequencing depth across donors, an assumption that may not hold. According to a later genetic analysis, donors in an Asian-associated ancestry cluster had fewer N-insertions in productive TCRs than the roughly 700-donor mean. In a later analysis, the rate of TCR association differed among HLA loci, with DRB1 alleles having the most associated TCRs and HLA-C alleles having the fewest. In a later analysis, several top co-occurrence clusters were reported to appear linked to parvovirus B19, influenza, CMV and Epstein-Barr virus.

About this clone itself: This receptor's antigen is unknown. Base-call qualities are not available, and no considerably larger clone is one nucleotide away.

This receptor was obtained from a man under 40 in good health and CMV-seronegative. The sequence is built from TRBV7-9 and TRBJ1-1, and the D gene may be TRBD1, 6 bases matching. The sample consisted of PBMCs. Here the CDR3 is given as CASSQTGMGNTEAFF. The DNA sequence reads TGTGCCAGCAGCCAAACAGGGATGGGGAACACTGAAGCTTTCTTT.